This is a list of T cell receptor beta chains from one sample in a study of blood T cell repertoires in COVID-19. Method: immunoSEQ multiplex PCR; TCRdb's copy keeps in-frame clones and lacks some. The sample has about 140,000 clones; about 74% are singletons. The sequencing input was peripheral blood. These receptors came from a man between 50 and 59 years old with acute or convalescent COVID-19. Each CDR3 is given with its conserved first and last residue. A D gene is named only where the DNA matches it firmly. Only some rows state a clone size, as once, few, many or a class for expanded clones.

cdr3_aa	cdr3_nt	j_call	v_call	clone_size	d_call
CASSLDRAFGYTF	TGCGCCAGCAGCCTGGACAGGGCGTTCGGCTACACCTTC	TRBJ1-2	TRBV5-1	once	TRBD1
CASSLRDTQETQYF	TGTGCCAGTAGCCTTAGGGACACACAAGAGACCCAGTACTTC	TRBJ2-5	TRBV19	.	.
CASSPYRGSRTEAFF	TGTGCCAGCAGCCCCTATAGGGGGAGTAGAACTGAAGCTTTCTTT	TRBJ1-1	TRBV11-2	.	.
CASGQQGTDTQYF	TGTGCCAGCGGACAACAGGGCACAGATACGCAGTATTTT	TRBJ2-3	TRBV14	.	.
CASSLGQLVRYEQYF	TGTGCCAGCAGCTTGGGACAGCTGGTACGCTACGAGCAGTACTTC	TRBJ2-7	TRBV13	.	TRBD1
CASSQASGGQPQHF	TGTGCCAGCAGCCAAGCATCTGGGGGCCAGCCCCAGCATTTT	TRBJ1-5	TRBV4-2	.	.
CASSSRDYAYNEQFF	TGTGCCAGCAGTTCCCGGGACTACGCCTACAATGAGCAGTTCTTC	TRBJ2-1	TRBV6-5	.	TRBD2
CASSPTVNTEAFF	TGTGCCAGCAGCCCAACGGTGAACACTGAAGCTTTCTTT	TRBJ1-1	TRBV7-8	once	.
CATSKEPRGGISPLHF	TGTGCCACCAGCAAAGAGCCCCGGGGAGGTATTTCACCCCTCCACTTT	TRBJ1-6	TRBV15	.	.
CASSPQDRASGNTIYF	TGTGCCAGCAGCCCGCAGGACAGGGCCTCTGGAAACACCATATATTTT	TRBJ1-3	TRBV13	.	TRBD1
CASSTQPGNYGYTF	TGCGCCAGCAGCACCCAACCAGGGAACTATGGCTACACCTTC	TRBJ1-2	TRBV5-1	.	.
CASSPQETQYF	TGTGCCAGCAGCCCCCAGGAGACCCAGTACTTC	TRBJ2-5	TRBV7-2	.	.
CASSLGLGDRANYGYTF	TGTGCCAGCAGCTTAGGGCTTGGGGACAGGGCTAACTATGGCTACACCTTC	TRBJ1-2	TRBV7-2	.	TRBD1
CASSTGQAILNTEAFF	TGCGCCAGCAGCACCGGACAGGCGATTTTGAACACTGAAGCTTTCTTT	TRBJ1-1	TRBV5-1	.	TRBD1
CAWRDNYNSPLHF	TGTGCCTGGCGGGACAACTATAATTCACCCCTCCACTTT	TRBJ1-6	TRBV30	many	.
CASTNSGGHQETQYF	TGTGCCAGCACGAATAGCGGGGGGCACCAAGAGACCCAGTACTTC	TRBJ2-5	TRBV27	once	TRBD2
CASSELFPGYNEQFF	TGTGCCAGCAGTGAATTATTCCCAGGCTACAATGAGCAGTTCTTC	TRBJ2-1	TRBV2	once	.
CAISDSRDATNYGYTF	TGTGCCATCAGTGACTCTAGAGACGCAACTAACTATGGCTACACCTTC	TRBJ1-2	TRBV10-3	.	.
CAWSGTGGYYEQYF	TGTGCCTGGAGCGGGACAGGGGGCTACTACGAGCAGTACTTC	TRBJ2-7	TRBV30	.	TRBD1
CASSLMGRGTEAFF	TGTGCCAGCAGCTTAATGGGAAGGGGTACTGAAGCTTTCTTT	TRBJ1-1	TRBV7-2	once	.
CASSEVGRGAINYQPQHF	TGTGCCAGCAGTGAAGTGGGCAGGGGGGCTATTAATTATCAGCCCCAGCATTTT	TRBJ1-5	TRBV6-1	.	TRBD1
CASSARTGNYGYTF	TGTGCCAGCAGCGCCCGGACAGGGAACTATGGCTACACCTTC	TRBJ1-2	TRBV5-4	.	TRBD1
CSVEDPASGYNEQFF	TGCAGCGTTGAAGATCCGGCTAGCGGCTACAATGAGCAGTTCTTC	TRBJ2-1	TRBV29-1	.	TRBD2
CASSQEWDRANTEAFF	TGTGCCAGCAGCCAAGAGTGGGACAGAGCAAACACTGAAGCTTTCTTT	TRBJ1-1	TRBV3-1/TRBV3-2	.	TRBD1
CASSLGGFQETQYF	TGTGCCAGCAGTTTAGGGGGGTTTCAAGAGACCCAGTACTTC	TRBJ2-5	TRBV28	.	.
CASSQRTGTNTGELFF	TGTGCCAGCAGCCAACGGACAGGAACAAACACCGGGGAGCTGTTTTTT	TRBJ2-2	TRBV3-1/TRBV3-2	.	TRBD1
CASRVQGASTDTQYF	TGTGCCAGCAGGGTACAGGGGGCGAGCACAGATACGCAGTATTTT	TRBJ2-3	TRBV5-8	.	TRBD1
CASRQADRNTGELFF	TGTGCCAGCAGGCAGGCGGACAGGAACACCGGGGAGCTGTTTTTT	TRBJ2-2	TRBV28	.	.
CATVHDWRSYNEQFF	TGTGCCACCGTACATGACTGGCGCTCCTACAATGAGCAGTTCTTC	TRBJ2-1	TRBV7-9	few	.
CASSLEVRGSTGELFF	TGCGCCAGCAGCTTGGAGGTCAGGGGGAGCACCGGGGAGCTGTTTTTT	TRBJ2-2	TRBV5-1	.	TRBD1
CAWSEQVSGANVLTF	TGTGCCTGGAGTGAACAGGTCTCTGGGGCCAACGTCCTGACTTTC	TRBJ2-6	TRBV30	.	.
CASHKFVSPMRNEQFF	TGTGCCAGCCATAAGTTTGTCTCCCCCATGAGGAATGAGCAGTTCTTC	TRBJ2-1	TRBV7-2	.	.
CASSLTRQSNYGYTF	TGTGCCAGCAGTTTAACTCGACAGTCTAACTATGGCTACACCTTC	TRBJ1-2	TRBV6-5	.	.
CASSFDNPLYGYTF	TGCGCCAGCAGCTTCGACAACCCTCTCTATGGCTACACCTTC	TRBJ1-2	TRBV5-1	.	.
CATSRDGALGEKLFF	TGTGCCACCAGCAGAGATGGGGCCCTAGGTGAAAAACTGTTTTTT	TRBJ1-4	TRBV15	.	.
CASSPSGQGNEKLFF	TGTGCCAGCAGCCCTTCCGGGCAGGGTAATGAAAAACTGTTTTTT	TRBJ1-4	TRBV4-2	.	.
CASSEAGAIATQYF	TGCGCCAGCAGTGAAGCGGGGGCAATAGCGACCCAGTACTTC	TRBJ2-5	TRBV10-1	few	TRBD2
CASRRTGAREETQYF	TGCGCCAGCAGAAGGACAGGGGCACGCGAAGAGACCCAGTACTTC	TRBJ2-5	TRBV5-1	.	TRBD1
CAWKGGWGANVLTF	TGTGCCTGGAAAGGGGGCTGGGGGGCCAACGTCCTGACTTTC	TRBJ2-6	TRBV30	.	TRBD1
CASSPTGTGGHGYTF	TGTGCCAGCAGTCCAACCGGGACAGGGGGACACGGCTACACCTTC	TRBJ1-2	TRBV6-5	.	TRBD1